This is a list of T cell receptor beta chains from one sample in a study of breast tumors, draining lymph nodes, adjacent tissues. TCRdb fed the multiplex PCR reads into MiXCR, producing one record per CDR3 protein. This table has approximately 120,000 distinct CDR3 sequences, about 20% appearing once. Sequenced: axillary lymph node tissue. These receptors originate from a female donor with breast cancer. Some clones in this sample may be carry-over from other donors' samples. Both conserved end residues are part of each CDR3. The order of the fields is clone size, V gene, J gene, D gene, CDR3 protein, CDR3 DNA. D genes are given only for firm matches. The listing skips clone size in some rows; elsewhere it reads once, few, many or a size class.

many,TRBV2,TRBJ2-7,TRBD2,CASSLTSGTYEQYF,TGTGCCAGCAGTCTTACTAGCGGGACCTACGAGCAGTACTTC
many,TRBV27,TRBJ2-7,TRBD2,CASSLIAGPYEQYF,TGTGCCAGCAGTTTGATAGCGGGTCCCTACGAGCAGTACTTC
.,TRBV7-9,TRBJ1-1,.,CASSTRDGNTGAFF,TGTGCCAGCAGCACCCGGGACGGGAACACTGGAGCTTTCTTT
many,TRBV20-1,TRBJ2-1,TRBD2,CSARDLRAGAGVPEQFF,TGCAGTGCTAGAGATCTGAGGGCCGGAGCGGGAGTCCCTGAGCAGTTCTTC
many,TRBV7-9,TRBJ2-2,.,CASSSGIVPGELFF,TGTGCCAGCAGCTCAGGGATCGTTCCCGGGGAGCTGTTTTTT
many,TRBV18,TRBJ2-1,TRBD1,CASSILQGAGNEQFF,TGTGCCAGCTCCATCCTACAGGGGGCAGGGAATGAGCAGTTCTTC
few,TRBV28,TRBJ2-7,.,CASSLIGGGGSSYEQYF,TGTGCCAGCAGTTTAATTGGTGGGGGTGGAAGCTCCTACGAGCAGTACTTC
many,TRBV6-6,TRBJ2-7,.,CASTPGSSYEQYF,TGTGCCAGCACCCCAGGGAGCTCCTACGAGCAGTACTTC
many,TRBV24-1,TRBJ2-3,.,CATSDPALQAGDTQYF,TGTGCCACCAGTGACCCCGCTTTACAGGCTGGGGATACGCAGTATTTT
many,TRBV7-7,TRBJ2-5,.,CASSLELQDTGVKTQYF,TGTGCTAGCAGCTTAGAGCTCCAAGACACGGGCGTGAAGACCCAGTACTTC
many,TRBV5-8,TRBJ1-4,TRBD1,CAIGQGWTNEKLFF,TGTGCCATAGGACAGGGGTGGACTAATGAAAAACTGTTTTTT
many,TRBV19,TRBJ1-2,TRBD1,CASSRTGLGGYTF,TGTGCCAGTAGCCGGACAGGGCTTGGTGGCTACACCTTC
many,TRBV2,TRBJ2-2,.,CASSPLGNTGELFF,TGTGCCAGCTCACCGCTAGGGAACACCGGGGAGCTGTTTTTT
.,TRBV3-1,TRBJ2-1,TRBD2,CASSPVIGLAGGPYNEQFF,TGTGCCAGCAGCCCCGTGATAGGACTAGCGGGAGGGCCTTACAATGAGCAGTTCTTC
many,TRBV4-2,TRBJ2-1,TRBD2,CASSQDSGRNSYNEQFF,TGTGCCAGCAGCCAAGATAGCGGGCGGAACTCCTACAATGAGCAGTTCTTC
once,TRBV7-9,TRBJ2-1,TRBD1,CASSPSTDRGVSEQSF,TGTGCCAGCAGCCCTAGTACGGACAGGGGCGTCAGTGAGCAGTCCTTC
few,TRBV30,TRBJ2-1,.,CAWSVGGAYNEQFF,TGTGCCTGGAGTGTAGGAGGGGCCTACAATGAGCAGTTCTTC